Listed below are T cell receptor beta chains from one sample, sequenced in a study of CD8+ T cells in alopecia areata. The data were produced by immunoSEQ multiplex PCR, yet TCRdb's version contains in-frame clones alone and is incomplete. The table includes roughly 200,000 clones, approximately 56% detected once. The sequenced sample was CD4+ T cells sorted from blood, obtained at week 4, from a patient treated with tofacitinib. Receptors originate from a human donor with alopecia areata. Both conserved end residues are part of each CDR3. Fields, in order: CDR3 protein, CDR3 DNA, J gene, V gene, clone size, D gene. D genes are given only for firm matches. Clone size, where shown, is once, few, many, or a class for clones that have expanded.

CDR3: CATSRAPGGVGEKLFF; DNA: TGTGCCACCAGCAGAGCACCAGGGGGCGTGGGTGAAAAACTGTTTTTT; J: TRBJ1-4; V: TRBV15; size: -; D: TRBD1
CDR3: CAWRRTTGGASYEQYF; DNA: TGTGCCTGGCGCCGTACTACGGGGGGGGCATCCTACGAGCAGTACTTC; J: TRBJ2-7; V: TRBV30; size: -; D: TRBD2
CDR3: CASSHSNQPQHF; DNA: TGTGCCAGCAGCCATAGCAATCAGCCCCAGCATTTT; J: TRBJ1-5; V: TRBV4-2; size: few; D: -
CDR3: CSVQVDRANTDTQYF; DNA: TGCAGCGTGCAAGTAGACAGGGCAAACACAGATACGCAGTATTTT; J: TRBJ2-3; V: TRBV29-1; size: few; D: TRBD1
CDR3: CASSQVDSVSGNTIYF; DNA: TGCGCCAGCAGCCAAGTGGACTCCGTCTCTGGAAACACCATATATTTT; J: TRBJ1-3; V: TRBV4-1; size: few; D: -
CDR3: CASTPGTGNTGELFF; DNA: TGTGCCAGCACCCCCGGGACAGGCAACACCGGGGAGCTGTTTTTT; J: TRBJ2-2; V: TRBV2; size: -; D: TRBD1
CDR3: CSVRSEIGVQYF; DNA: TGCAGCGTCCGTTCCGAGATCGGTGTGCAGTACTTC; J: TRBJ2-7; V: TRBV29-1; size: -; D: -
CDR3: CASRKSSTDTQYF; DNA: TGTGCCAGCAGAAAGTCTAGCACAGATACGCAGTATTTT; J: TRBJ2-3; V: TRBV7-9; size: -; D: -
CDR3: CASSLVQVKASDTQYF; DNA: TGCGCCAGCAGCTTGGTACAGGTTAAAGCCTCAGATACGCAGTATTTT; J: TRBJ2-3; V: TRBV5-1; size: -; D: -
CDR3: CASASGANVLTF; DNA: TGTGCCAGCGCGTCAGGGGCCAACGTCCTGACTTTC; J: TRBJ2-6; V: TRBV2; size: -; D: -
CDR3: CSVEPPQGNTQYF; DNA: TGCAGCGTTGAACCCCCACAGGGGAATACGCAGTATTTT; J: TRBJ2-3; V: TRBV29-1; size: -; D: TRBD1
CDR3: CASSLAVRAFNEQFF; DNA: TGTGCCAGCAGCTTAGCTGTCAGGGCCTTCAATGAGCAGTTCTTC; J: TRBJ2-1; V: TRBV7-8; size: few; D: -
CDR3: CSVAPPPTNEKLFF; DNA: TGCAGCGTAGCCCCACCTCCAACTAATGAAAAACTGTTTTTT; J: TRBJ1-4; V: TRBV29-1; size: -; D: -
CDR3: CSVEVGGTGQPQHF; DNA: TGCAGCGTTGAAGTCGGGGGTACGGGTCAGCCCCAGCATTTT; J: TRBJ1-5; V: TRBV29-1; size: -; D: -
CDR3: CASSRTGEWEKLFF; DNA: TGCGCCAGCAGCCGTACAGGGGAGTGGGAAAAACTGTTTTTT; J: TRBJ1-4; V: TRBV4-1; size: -; D: TRBD1
CDR3: CAWKGQGQETQYF; DNA: TGTGCCTGGAAAGGGCAGGGGCAGGAGACCCAGTACTTC; J: TRBJ2-5; V: TRBV30; size: -; D: -
CDR3: CAWMVRGDYDEQFF; DNA: TGTGCCTGGATGGTCCGGGGGGATTACGATGAGCAGTTCTTC; J: TRBJ2-1; V: TRBV30; size: -; D: TRBD2
CDR3: CASTKRRVGETQYF; DNA: TGTGCCAGCACCAAAAGACGGGTGGGGGAGACCCAGTACTTC; J: TRBJ2-5; V: TRBV7-9; size: -; D: -
CDR3: CACIQGAESTEAFF; DNA: TGTGCCTGTATACAGGGGGCTGAGAGCACTGAAGCTTTCTTT; J: TRBJ1-1; V: TRBV30; size: -; D: TRBD1
CDR3: CAWSAPTGGSNQPQHF; DNA: TGTGCCTGGAGTGCCCCGACAGGGGGGAGCAATCAGCCCCAGCATTTT; J: TRBJ1-5; V: TRBV30; size: -; D: TRBD1
CDR3: CASSVMAGAQETQYF; DNA: TGTGCCAGCAGCGTTATGGCGGGGGCACAAGAGACCCAGTACTTC; J: TRBJ2-5; V: TRBV9; size: once; D: -
CDR3: CASSPLRGGEQYF; DNA: TGTGCCAGCAGCCCATTGCGGGGCGGAGAGCAGTACTTC; J: TRBJ2-7; V: TRBV7-9; size: -; D: -
CDR3: CASSQGGARQQNTEAFF; DNA: TGTGCCAGCAGCCAAGGAGGTGCTAGACAGCAGAACACTGAAGCTTTCTTT; J: TRBJ1-1; V: TRBV14; size: -; D: -
CDR3: CASSPRTGSDEKLFF; DNA: TGTGCCAGCAGCCCGAGGACGGGATCCGATGAAAAACTGTTTTTT; J: TRBJ1-4; V: TRBV7-9; size: -; D: -
CDR3: CASSGVGTSWETQYF; DNA: TGTGCCAGCAGTGGGGTGGGTACGAGTTGGGAGACCCAGTACTTC; J: TRBJ2-5; V: TRBV6-1; size: -; D: -
CDR3: CASSLLGYGYTF; DNA: TGCGCCAGCAGCCTCCTCGGGTATGGCTACACCTTC; J: TRBJ1-2; V: TRBV4-1; size: -; D: -
CDR3: CASSLDRGANSPLHF; DNA: TGTGCCAGCAGCTTGGACAGGGGGGCTAATTCACCCCTCCACTTT; J: TRBJ1-6; V: TRBV7-2; size: -; D: TRBD1
CDR3: CAWSLGRNTEAFF; DNA: TGTGCCTGGAGTCTAGGGAGGAACACTGAAGCTTTCTTT; J: TRBJ1-1; V: TRBV30; size: few; D: -
CDR3: CASSIGTARTSNQPQHF; DNA: TGTGCCAGTAGTATCGGGACGGCCCGGACTAGCAATCAGCCCCAGCATTTT; J: TRBJ1-5; V: TRBV19; size: -; D: -
CDR3: CSAAGRTQETQYF; DNA: TGCAGCGCAGCTGGTAGGACGCAAGAGACCCAGTACTTC; J: TRBJ2-5; V: TRBV29-1; size: -; D: -
CDR3: CASSLGPGGYAYEQYF; DNA: TGTGCCAGCAGCTTAGGGCCTGGGGGCTACGCCTACGAGCAGTACTTC; J: TRBJ2-7; V: TRBV7-2; size: -; D: -
CDR3: CSVEALNGGNYGYTF; DNA: TGCAGCGTTGAAGCCCTTAATGGGGGGAACTATGGCTACACCTTC; J: TRBJ1-2; V: TRBV29-1; size: -; D: -
CDR3: CASSEEGLAVSSQQFF; DNA: TGTGCCAGCAGTGAAGAGGGACTAGCGGTGTCTTCCCAGCAGTTCTTC; J: TRBJ2-1; V: TRBV2; size: few; D: TRBD2
CDR3: CASSHISDTQYF; DNA: TGTGCCAGCAGCCATATCAGCGATACGCAGTATTTT; J: TRBJ2-3; V: TRBV7-2; size: -; D: -
CDR3: CASTPRGGTEAFF; DNA: TGTGCCAGCACCCCGAGGGGGGGAACTGAAGCTTTCTTT; J: TRBJ1-1; V: TRBV7-8; size: -; D: -
CDR3: CSVERGATGNEQFF; DNA: TGCAGCGTTGAACGGGGGGCCACGGGCAATGAGCAGTTCTTC; J: TRBJ2-1; V: TRBV29-1; size: -; D: -
CDR3: CASSSLAGRASYEQYF; DNA: TGTGCCAGCAGCAGCCTAGCGGGGCGCGCTTCCTACGAGCAGTACTTC; J: TRBJ2-7; V: TRBV5-6; size: -; D: TRBD2
CDR3: CASSLRRQVNTEAFF; DNA: TGTGCCAGCAGCTTAAGGAGACAGGTGAACACTGAAGCTTTCTTT; J: TRBJ1-1; V: TRBV7-2; size: -; D: -
CDR3: CSVQITSVWGAEQYF; DNA: TGCAGCGTCCAGATCACCAGTGTATGGGGGGCCGAGCAGTACTTC; J: TRBJ2-7; V: TRBV29-1; size: -; D: -
CDR3: CASSLFLDTQYF; DNA: TGCGCCAGCAGCTTGTTCCTAGATACGCAGTATTTT; J: TRBJ2-3; V: TRBV5-1; size: -; D: -
CDR3: CASSLGRANYGYTF; DNA: TGCGCCAGCAGCCTGGGGCGGGCAAACTATGGCTACACCTTC; J: TRBJ1-2; V: TRBV4-1; size: -; D: -
CDR3: CASSRTGTGADIQYF; DNA: TGCGCCAGCAGCCGAACCGGGACAGGGGCGGACATTCAGTACTTC; J: TRBJ2-4; V: TRBV4-3; size: few; D: TRBD1
CDR3: CACSELVTEAFF; DNA: TGTGCCTGCTCCGAATTGGTCACTGAAGCTTTCTTT; J: TRBJ1-1; V: TRBV30; size: -; D: -
CDR3: CASSQDMRRASGANTDTQYF; DNA: TGCGCCAGCAGCCAAGATATGCGTAGGGCTAGCGGGGCGAACACAGATACGCAGTATTTT; J: TRBJ2-3; V: TRBV4-3; size: -; D: TRBD2
CDR3: CASSEHSPGNTEAFF; DNA: TGTGCCAGCAGTGAGCACTCACCGGGGAACACTGAAGCTTTCTTT; J: TRBJ1-1; V: TRBV25-1; size: -; D: -
CDR3: CAISETGDYGYTF; DNA: TGTGCCATCAGTGAGACAGGGGACTATGGCTACACCTTC; J: TRBJ1-2; V: TRBV10-3; size: -; D: TRBD1
CDR3: CAWRIPLRYEQYF; DNA: TGTGCCTGGAGGATACCCCTCCGCTACGAGCAGTACTTC; J: TRBJ2-7; V: TRBV30; size: -; D: -
CDR3: CSVTGSYYEQYF; DNA: TGCAGCGTCACAGGCTCCTACTACGAGCAGTACTTC; J: TRBJ2-7; V: TRBV29-1; size: -; D: -